What follows are 22 T cell receptor beta chains derived from one specimen sequenced in a study of a mutant IDH1 vaccine in newly diagnosed glioma. These receptors are not linked to any known antigen. Method: immunoSEQ multiplex PCR; TCRdb's copy keeps in-frame clones and lacks some. The profile shows about 62,000 clones, approximately 90% of them singletons. The time point denotes: week 11, during vaccination. One vaccine dose held 300 ug of mutant IDH1 20-mer peptide and came with topical imiquimod. The starting material was PBMCs, obtained from a glioma patient whose treatment included an IDH1 peptide vaccine. These receptors were taken from a man aged 35 to 55 with glioma.

The V and J genes are TRBV6-1 and TRBJ1-2, with D unclear. CDR1 is MNHNS and CDR2 is SASEGT in the germline V gene. The germline V and J ends were trimmed by 7 bases and 2 bases, with 14 bases remaining between them. CDR3 length equals 14 residues. CDR3 protein: CASTREVGNYGYTF. Here the CDR3 DNA reads TGTGCCAGCACGAGGGAAGTTGGGAACTATGGCTACACCTTC.

This rearrangement joins TRBV11-1 to TRBJ2-1, with D perhaps matching TRBD1 or TRBD2 (5 bases each). Germline V gene sequence: CDR1 SGHAT, CDR2 FQDESV (reference sequence). The CDR3 covers 16 residues. With 5 bases removed from V and 2 bases from J, the gap between germline ends came to 16 bases. The CDR3 DNA sequence: TGTGCCAGCAGCGCCGGGGCTGATCAGCCCTACAATGAGCAGTTCTTC. Protein: CASSAGADQPYNEQFF.

J is TRBJ1-1 and V is TRBV7-9, with no clear D. Trimming removed 1 base from V and 7 bases from J, with 16 bases in between. There are 15 residues in the CDR3. CDR1 is SEHNR and CDR2 is FQNEAQ in the germline V gene (reference sequence). CDR3 nucleotide sequence: TGTGCCAGCAGCTTAGGGTCTAGGGCTACGGGTGAAGCTTTCTTT. Amino acid sequence: CASSLGSRATGEAFF.

V gene TRBV28 combines with J gene TRBJ1-1; D is ambiguous. Looked up from germline, CDR1 is MDHEN and CDR2 is SYDVKM. With 5 bases removed from V and 0 bases from J, the gap between germline ends came to 13 bases. This CDR3 has 15 amino acids. CDR3 nucleotides: TGTGCCAGCAGTCTCCTCGATTTCATGAACACTGAAGCTTTCTTT. Translating gives CASSLLDFMNTEAFF.

The rearrangement links TRBV5-6 to TRBJ2-1; tentatively, D is TRBD2 (6 bases). The CDR3 is 15 residues long. Trimming took off 4 bases at V and 6 bases at J, with 17 bases between the two ends. Germline V gene lookup returns CDR1 SGHDT and CDR2 YYEEEE. CDR3 amino acids: CASSTNPGLTNEQFF. The CDR3 nucleotides are TGTGCCAGCAGCACGAATCCGGGACTCACCAATGAGCAGTTCTTC.

The chain links TRBV11-1 to TRBJ2-7, with D unresolved. The germline gives CDR1 SGHAT, CDR2 FQDESV (reference sequence). V lost 5 bases and J 6 bases, leaving 20 bases between the germline ends. There are 15 residues in the CDR3. DNA of the CDR3: TGTGCCAGCAGCCCCCTATATGCGAGATCTGGCGAGCAGTACTTC. It encodes CASSPLYARSGEQYF.

The rearrangement links TRBV5-6 to TRBJ1-2; tentatively, D is TRBD1 (5 bases). V lost 0 bases to trimming and J lost 2 bases, with 11 bases between them. The CDR3 sequence is 15 residues long. From germline, CDR1 is SGHDT and CDR2 YYEEEE. This CDR3 is CASSLDEWGNYGYTF. CDR3 DNA sequence: TGTGCCAGCAGCTTGGATGAATGGGGGAACTATGGCTACACCTTC.

This clone has only one observation. The chain links TRBV30 to TRBJ1-4; 7 positions agree with TRBD1. Trimming removed 1 base from V and 7 bases from J; junction bases left unmatched: 12. The CDR3 runs to 16 residues. Germline lookup yields CDR1 GTSNPN and CDR2 SVGIG (reference sequence). The CDR3 DNA reads TGTGCCTGGAGTGCCCAACTGACAGGGTTTACTGAAAAACTGTTTTTT. Translation gives CAWSAQLTGFTEKLFF.

The genes are TRBV9 and TRBJ2-6, with D uncertain. The CDR3 length is 18 residues. Germline V gene lookup returns CDR1 SGDLS and CDR2 YYNGEE. The ends were cut back, 4 bases at V and 0 bases at J, with 17 bases in the middle. CDR3: CASSPDPQESSGANVLTF. The CDR3, as DNA: TGTGCCAGCAGCCCGGACCCCCAGGAGAGCTCTGGGGCCAACGTCCTGACTTTC. The whole variable domain, filled in from reference TRBV9 and TRBJ2-6, reads DSGVTQTPKHLITATGQRVTLRCSPRSGDLSVYWYQQSLDQGLQFLIQYYNGEERAKGNILERFSAQQFPDLHSELNLSSLELGDSALYFCASSPDPQESSGANVLTFGAGSRLTVL.

J is TRBJ2-1 and V is TRBV29-1; 8 nucleotides align to TRBD2. This CDR3 has 13 amino acids. Germline V lookup: CDR1 SQVTM, CDR2 ANQGSEA. V shed 4 bases, J shed 7 bases, and the junction held 6 bases outside the gene matches. In DNA form, the CDR3 reads TGCAGCGTTGTTGGCGGGAGGAGGAATGAGCAGTTCTTC. It translates to CSVVGGRRNEQFF.

This clone was observed once. The chain has TRBV7-9 and TRBJ1-1, with D possibly TRBD1 on 5 matching bases. The CDR3 loop spans 11 amino acids. The germline V and J ends were trimmed by 5 bases and 12 bases, with 13 bases remaining between them. Germline V gives CDR1 SEHNR, CDR2 FQNEAQ (reference sequence). CDR3 bases: TGTGCCAGCAGCCCGGGCAGGGAATCTTTCTTT. Translated, it gives CASSPGRESFF. Looking up the rest from reference TRBV7-9 and TRBJ1-1 gives the full variable domain: DTGVSQNPRHKITKRGQNVTFRCDPISEHNRLYWYRQTLGQGPEFLTYFQNEAQLEKSRLLSDRFSAERPKGSFSTLEIQRTEQGDSAMYLCASSPGRESFFGQGTRLTVV.

The rearrangement uses TRBV11-3 and TRBJ2-1; D is perhaps TRBD2 (5 bases). V gave up 0 bases and J gave up 0 bases, with 6 bases separating them. The CDR3 is made up of 15 amino acids. CDR1 and CDR2 (germline): SGHNT, YENEEA. CDR3 in DNA: TGTGCCAGCAGCTTAGAGGGGAGCTCCTACAATGAGCAGTTCTTC. This sequence encodes CASSLEGSSYNEQFF.

Regarding this clone: The same CDR3 is also encoded by other DNA sequences in this sample. The V and J genes are TRBV2 and TRBJ1-6; 9 bases fit TRBD1. With 10 bases clipped from V and 10 bases from J, the junction kept 11 bases outside the gene matches. The CDR3 contains 14 residues. Germline V lookup: CDR1 SNHLY, CDR2 FYNNEI. CDR3 in DNA: TGTGCCACTAGGGACAGGGCTGGGGGATCACCCCTCCACTTT. Translated: CATRDRAGGSPLHF.

The chain uses TRBV4-1 and TRBJ1-3; no definite D call. The length of the CDR3 is 16 residues. In germline, CDR1 is MGHRA, CDR2 YSYEKL. V shed 2 bases and J shed 2 bases, with 13 bases lying between them. CDR3 sequence reads: CASSQISGDAGNTIYF. The CDR3 DNA reads as TGCGCCAGCAGCCAAATATCAGGCGATGCTGGAAACACCATATATTTT.

The chain uses TRBV6-1 and TRBJ1-1; no definite D call. V lost 2 bases to trimming and J lost 5 bases, with 6 bases between them. Germline V gene sequence: CDR1 MNHNS, CDR2 SASEGT. This CDR3 is built from 12 residues. The CDR3 bases are TGTGCCAGCAGTGAATGGGGAACTGAAGCTTTCTTT. This sequence encodes CASSEWGTEAFF.

The chain recombines TRBV30 with TRBJ2-5; D unclear. The germline V gene has CDR1 GTSNPN and CDR2 SVGIG (reference sequence). The length of the CDR3 is 11 residues. Trimming removed 5 bases from V and 7 bases from J, with 11 bases in between. CDR3 sequence reads: CAWDVRRTQYF. The CDR3 coding sequence is TGTGCCTGGGACGTCCGAAGGACCCAGTACTTC. Variable domain in full (rest from reference TRBV30 and TRBJ2-5): SQTIHQWPATLVQPVGSPLSLECTVEGTSNPNLYWYRQAAGRGLQLLFYSVGIGQISSEVPQNLSASRPQDRQFILSSKKLLLSDSGFYLCAWDVRRTQYFGPGTRLLVL.

The rearrangement joins TRBV19 to TRBJ2-3; no reliable D call. CDR1 LNHDA and CDR2 SQIVND come from the germline V gene (reference sequence). The CDR3 length is 15 residues. V lost 3 bases and J 6 bases, leaving 16 bases between the germline ends. CDR3 DNA: TGTGCCAGTAGTATTGAAGGTATTGGTGGGGATACGCAGTATTTT. Encoded protein: CASSIEGIGGDTQYF.

The V gene is TRBV28, the J gene TRBJ1-2, with a tentative D call TRBD1 (5 bases). Germline lookup yields CDR1 MDHEN and CDR2 SYDVKM. The CDR3 spans 13 residues. V lost 7 bases and J lost 6, with 15 bases in between. CDR3 nucleotides: TGTGCCAGCATCGTTCGTTGGGGCGATGGCTACACCTTC. This codes for CASIVRWGDGYTF.

The V gene is TRBV2, the J gene TRBJ2-5; TRBD2 aligns across 16 bases. V dropped 5 bases and J dropped 5; count of bases not matched to a gene: 2. CDR1 is SNHLY, CDR2 FYNNEI, per germline. The CDR3 consists of 15 residues. The CDR3 region has the DNA TGTGCCAGCAGTCGGGGACTAGCGGGAGGGGAGACCCAGTACTTC. It encodes CASSRGLAGGETQYF.

This chain joins TRBV6-5 and TRBJ2-7, with 7 bases aligning to TRBD1. The CDR3 consists of 15 residues. The ends lost 4 bases at V and 4 bases at J; junction bases unmatched: 10. Germline CDR1 reads MNHEY; CDR2 reads SVGAGI. CDR3 loop: CASSSTGTVPYEQYF. In DNA, the CDR3 is TGTGCCAGCAGTTCAACCGGGACAGTGCCATACGAGCAGTACTTC.

This clone was seen once. The chain carries TRBV6-5 and TRBJ2-7; 10 bases are a match to TRBD2. The CDR3 covers 15 residues. Unmatched junction bases numbered 11, after V lost 8 bases and J lost 4 bases. Looked up from germline, CDR1 is MNHEY and CDR2 is SVGAGI. CDR3 DNA: TGTGCCAGCGCACCTACTAGCGGGAATAATTACGAGCAGTACTTC. Its protein is CASAPTSGNNYEQYF.

V usage is TRBV28 and J usage is TRBJ1-2; 7 positions agree with TRBD1. The germline gives CDR1 MDHEN, CDR2 SYDVKM. J gave up 3 bases and V 4 bases, and 14 bases lay outside the gene matches. This CDR3 comprises 17 residues. In nucleotides, the CDR3 is TGTGCCAGCAGTTACATTGCCCCCAGGGGGGGCGACTATGGCTACACCTTC. Translation: CASSYIAPRGGDYGYTF.